This T cell receptor (beta chain) was recorded in a study of a mutant IDH1 vaccine in newly diagnosed glioma. Study-level results: Among all patients, vaccine-induced immune responses occurred in 85% to 95%.

Germline values: CDR1 SGHTA, CDR2 FQGTGA. The CDR3 extends over 17 amino acids. Trimming stripped 1 base from V and 6 bases from J, with 19 bases between. Sequencing was performed with immunoSEQ multiplex PCR; in TCRdb, only in-frame clones are kept and a portion is missing. The sample yields fewer than 95,000 clones, approximately 78% seen once. Time point described: week 47, end of study. What each vaccine dose contained was 300 ug of mutant IDH1 20-mer peptide, accompanied by topical imiquimod. Donors' newly diagnosed IDH1-mutant WHO grade 3 or 4 astrocytomas lacked nuclear ATRX. Comment on this clone: The antigen remains undetermined.

This specimen consisted of PBMCs, obtained from a glioma patient whose treatment included an IDH1 peptide vaccine. The clonotype was recovered from a man between 40 and 49 years old with glioma. J is TRBJ2-1 and V is TRBV7-3; D is possibly TRBD1 or TRBD2 (6 bases each). The DNA of the CDR3 is TGTGCCAGCAGCTTAAGGGGGCTAGCGATCGGACCCAATGAGCAGTTCTTC. Its protein is CASSLRGLAIGPNEQFF.